These T cell receptor beta chains were read from a single sample in a study of shared clonotypes between healthy human individuals. Sequenced by immunoSEQ multiplex PCR; TCRdb stores in-frame clones only, minus some. The table records around 690,000 clones, about 90% of them present only once. The sample comprised memory CD8+ T cells from PBMCs. These receptors originate from a man between 18 and 29 years old in good health. Some clones in this sample may be carry-over from other donors' samples. The CDR3 runs from the conserved cysteine through the conserved F or W. D genes are given only for firm matches. Size values are once, few and many counts, or a class for expanded clones, and some rows have none.

abundance | j_gene | v_gene | d_gene | CDR3nt | CDR3aa
. | TRBJ1-1 | TRBV27 | TRBD1 | TGTGCCAGCAACCCCATAGGGGGCCTCGCTGAAGCTTTCTTT | CASNPIGGLAEAFF
once | TRBJ2-1 | TRBV4-1 | TRBD1 | TGCGCCAGCAGCCAATGGTGGACAGGGGTTCTTCGTCACAATGAGCAGTTCTTC | CASSQWWTGVLRHNEQFF
. | TRBJ1-2 | TRBV5-1 | TRBD1 | TGCGCCAGCAGCTCGACAGGGTCGGGCGGCTACACCTTC | CASSSTGSGGYTF
. | TRBJ1-2 | TRBV29-1 | . | TGCAGCGTTCCCCTCGGGGGGACACAGAACTATGGCTACACCTTC | CSVPLGGTQNYGYTF
. | TRBJ2-1 | TRBV7-2 | TRBD2 | TGTGCCAGCAGCTTAAGCCGGGGGCCTAGCGGGAGGGCCGAGAATGAGCAGTTCTTC | CASSLSRGPSGRAENEQFF
. | TRBJ1-2 | TRBV2 | . | TGTGCCAGCAGTTCCGACAGGTCCGGCTATGGCTACACCTTC | CASSSDRSGYGYTF
. | TRBJ2-7 | TRBV27 | . | TGTGCCAGCAGTCCTCTACAGGGACGTGGCGGCGAGCAGTACTTC | CASSPLQGRGGEQYF
. | TRBJ1-2 | TRBV19 | TRBD1 | TGTGCCAGTAGTATCGGGACAGCTAACTATGGCTACACCTTC | CASSIGTANYGYTF
. | TRBJ2-7 | TRBV29-1 | . | TGCAGCGTCATAGCGGACCCCGCCTACGAGCAGTACTTC | CSVIADPAYEQYF
. | TRBJ1-5 | TRBV6-6 | . | TGTGCCAGCAGTTACCCAAGCAATCAGCCCCAGCATTTT | CASSYPSNQPQHF
. | TRBJ1-1 | TRBV27 | . | TGTGCCAGCAGCCCCCGGAAAGGGTCCACTGAAGCTTTCTTT | CASSPRKGSTEAFF
. | TRBJ1-2 | TRBV13 | . | TGTGCCAGCAGCCCCCAAGATACTGACTATGGCTACACCTTC | CASSPQDTDYGYTF
. | TRBJ2-3 | TRBV5-1 | TRBD2 | TGCGCCAGCAGCTCACTAGCGGGGGCAGATACGCAGTATTTT | CASSSLAGADTQYF
few | TRBJ1-2 | TRBV7-9 | TRBD1 | TGTGCCAGCCACGGACAGGGGGATGGCTACACCTTC | CASHGQGDGYTF
. | TRBJ2-7 | TRBV28 | . | TGTGCCAGCAGTCCAGATTGGAGCCTTGTGAGCTACGAGCAGTACTTC | CASSPDWSLVSYEQYF
. | TRBJ2-3 | TRBV10-1 | TRBD2 | TGCGCCAGCAGTGATGGGGCGGCGGGAGAGGGGACAGATACGCAGTATTTT | CASSDGAAGEGTDTQYF
once | TRBJ2-1 | TRBV4-3 | TRBD2 | TGCGCCAGCAGCCAAGAACTCTGGGGGGCTAGCGGGAACAATGAGCAGTTCTTC | CASSQELWGASGNNEQFF
. | TRBJ2-7 | TRBV28 | . | TGTGCCAGCAGATTGGGGCCTTCGGCCTACGAGCAGTACTTC | CASRLGPSAYEQYF
once | TRBJ1-4 | TRBV25-1 | . | TGTGCCAGCAGTTACCGAACCCCCAGGGTAGGAGAAAAACTGTTTTTT | CASSYRTPRVGEKLFF
. | TRBJ1-5 | TRBV27 | TRBD1 | TGTGCCAGCGCGCTCAGGGGGCTCGATCAGCCCCAGCATTTT | CASALRGLDQPQHF
. | TRBJ2-7 | TRBV5-1 | . | TGCGCCAGCACGGATGGATTCTACGAGCAGTACTTC | CASTDGFYEQYF
. | TRBJ2-1 | TRBV4-1 | . | TGCGCCAGCCGACACTTGCTAAATGTGGGGAATGAGCAGTTCTTC | CASRHLLNVGNEQFF
. | TRBJ2-3 | TRBV28 | . | TGTGCCAGCAGGACCGATGGCTCTAGCACAGATACGCAGTATTTT | CASRTDGSSTDTQYF
. | TRBJ2-5 | TRBV2 | TRBD2 | TGTGCCAATCGACTAGCGGGAGAGGGGCAAGAGACCCAGTACTTC | CANRLAGEGQETQYF
. | TRBJ2-1 | TRBV2 | . | TGTGCCAGCAGCCCCACAGCGGCCGCGAACAATGAGCAGTTCTTC | CASSPTAAANNEQFF
. | TRBJ2-6 | TRBV6-5 | . | TGTGCCAGCAGTGCCACCTCTGGGGCCAACGTCCTGACTTTC | CASSATSGANVLTF
. | TRBJ1-1 | TRBV7-9 | TRBD1 | TGTGCCAGCAGGACCCGACAGGGGGCTGAAGCTTTCTTT | CASRTRQGAEAFF
. | TRBJ2-2 | TRBV7-6 | . | TGTGCCAGCAGCTTAGCGATAAACTCCGGGGAGCTGTTTTTT | CASSLAINSGELFF
. | TRBJ1-1 | TRBV4-1 | TRBD1 | TGCGCCAGCAGCCAAGAGGTGCACCCGACAGGGGGTGAAGCTTTCTTT | CASSQEVHPTGGEAFF
. | TRBJ2-7 | TRBV27 | . | TGTGCCAGCAGTTTAGGGCCCGGCAGGGTGCACGAGCAGTACTTC | CASSLGPGRVHEQYF
. | TRBJ1-1 | TRBV4-3 | TRBD1 | TGCGCCAGCAGCCAAACGTTCGGACAGGGTGAGAGCACTGAAGCTTTCTTT | CASSQTFGQGESTEAFF
. | TRBJ2-7 | TRBV10-3 | . | TGTGCCATCAGTGGACAGGATTCCGAGCAGTACTTC | CAISGQDSEQYF
. | TRBJ2-6 | TRBV7-9 | . | TGTGCCAGCAGCTTGGGGGGGACAGGCCACTCTGGGGCCAACGTCCTGACTTTC | CASSLGGTGHSGANVLTF